This T cell receptor beta chain was obtained from a study of cytomegalovirus exposure and HLA in healthy donors. Primers: 60 Vbeta forward and 13 Jbeta reverse. Only in-frame clones appear in the TCRdb table, and some are missing; sequencing was by immunoSEQ multiplex PCR. The repertoire holds some 130,000 clones, around 80% seen once, with approximately 2% in the top ten. Sequencing was performed on PBMCs. This sequence was found in a man aged 30 to 39 in good health and CMV-seronegative.

CDR3 region: CASSFAGYGYTF. CDR3 bases: TGTGCCAGCAGCTTCGCGGGCTATGGCTACACCTTC. The chain couples TRBV7-2 to TRBJ1-2; D unclear. V was cut by 3 bases and J by 4 bases, with 6 bases left in between. This CDR3 region has 12 residues. CDR1 is SGHTA, CDR2 FQGNSA, per germline.